This TCR beta chain was sequenced during a study of blood T cell repertoires in COVID-19. About the study: The United States, Italy and Spain were the sources of the acute and convalescent COVID-19 samples. PBMCs, B-cell-depleted T cells, or T cells were the source of the cDNA or gDNA that made up the material.

Per the study methods: Amplification with reference gene primers provided the estimates of nucleated cell counts. Here immunoSEQ multiplex PCR was the method, and the copy in TCRdb shows in-frame clones only, minus some. The V and J calls and clone size are taken from that table; D and trimming were inferred from the DNA. The data contain 140,000 to 150,000 clones, about 90% of them singletons. CDR3 length equals 13 residues. The J segment lost 0 bases and the V segment lost 8 bases, leaving 2 bases of the junction unmatched. Per germline, CDR1 LNHDA and CDR2 SQIVND (reference sequence). This sequence was found in a woman in her forties or fifties with acute or convalescent COVID-19. Sequenced sample: peripheral blood. This sequence joins TRBV19 and TRBJ1-1; TRBD1 agrees at 8 bases. CDR3 sequence reads: CASLRGLNTEAFF. The CDR3 nucleotides are TGTGCCAGTCTCAGGGGGCTGAACACTGAAGCTTTCTTT.